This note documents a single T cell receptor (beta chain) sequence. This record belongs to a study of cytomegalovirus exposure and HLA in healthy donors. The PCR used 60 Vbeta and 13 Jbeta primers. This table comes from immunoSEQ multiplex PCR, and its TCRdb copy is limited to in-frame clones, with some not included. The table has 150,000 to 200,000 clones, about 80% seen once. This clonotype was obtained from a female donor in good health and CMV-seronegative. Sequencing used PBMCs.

This CDR3 is CASSPLRTSGANEQFF. The DNA of the CDR3 is TGTGCCAGCAGTCCCCTGAGGACTAGCGGGGCAAATGAGCAGTTCTTC. The chain combines TRBV27 with TRBJ2-1, with TRBD2 matching over 12 bases. The CDR3 has 16 residues. CDR1 MNHEY and CDR2 SMNVEV come from the germline V gene (reference sequence). V lost 5 bases to trimming and J lost 7 bases; unmatched junction nucleotides: 9.